This T cell receptor beta chain was captured in a study of T cells in narcolepsy. Study-wide context: Enrolled donors included narcolepsy type 1 or type 2 patients and healthy controls. Findings and caveats of the study: Blood of same and different patients, but not healthy controls, reportedly held recurring autoreactive clonotypes. Same-patient CSF and blood CD4+ T cell clonotypes included HCRT-specific and TRIB2-specific autoreactive ones. Autoreactive clone sequences were missing from some blood memory CD4+ repertoires.

There are 17 residues in the CDR3. Trimming removed 0 bases from V and 2 bases from J, with 13 bases in between. Germline assignment: CDR1 MRHNA and CDR2 SNTAGT. With respect to this clone: Its antigen is undetermined. This same CDR3 is encoded by further DNA sequences in the sample.

Repertoires were generated with immunoSEQ multiplex PCR, while TCRdb's copy carries only in-frame clones and drops some. The table has about 33,000 clones, roughly 90% seen once. The chain carries TRBV6-4 and TRBJ2-2, with D maybe TRBD2 (5 bases). Sequenced input: CD45RA- memory CD4+ T cells from PBMCs. This TCR was recovered from a human donor with narcolepsy. DNA of the CDR3: TGTGCCAGCAGTGACTCGAGTAGCCGGGATAACACCGGGGAGCTGTTTTTT. It codes for CASSDSSSRDNTGELFF.